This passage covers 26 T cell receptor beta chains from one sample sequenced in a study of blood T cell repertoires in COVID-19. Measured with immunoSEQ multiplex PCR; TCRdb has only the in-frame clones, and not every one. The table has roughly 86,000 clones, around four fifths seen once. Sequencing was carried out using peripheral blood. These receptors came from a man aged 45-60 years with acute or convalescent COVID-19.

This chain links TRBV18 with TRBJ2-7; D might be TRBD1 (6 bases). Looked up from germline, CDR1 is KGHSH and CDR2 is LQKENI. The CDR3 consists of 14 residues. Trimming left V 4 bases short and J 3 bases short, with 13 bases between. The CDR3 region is CASSRNRQVYEQYF. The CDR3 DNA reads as TGTGCCAGCTCACGAAATCGACAGGTCTACGAGCAGTACTTC.

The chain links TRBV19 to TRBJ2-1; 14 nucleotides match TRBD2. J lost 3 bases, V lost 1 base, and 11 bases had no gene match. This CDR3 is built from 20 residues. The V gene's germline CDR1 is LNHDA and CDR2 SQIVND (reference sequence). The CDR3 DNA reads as TGTGCCAGTAGTATAGGGAGATATTCCGGGACTAGCGGGGGCTACAATGAGCAGTTCTTC. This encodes CASSIGRYSGTSGGYNEQFF.

CDR3 nucleotides: TGTGCCAGCAGCTTGGTAAGCGGGGTCGACGAGCAGTACTTC. This gives the protein CASSLVSGVDEQYF. The V and J genes are TRBV5-5 and TRBJ2-7; 7 positions agree with TRBD2. The V gene end was trimmed by 0 bases and the J gene end by 5 bases; junction bases not matched to a gene: 5. Germline values: CDR1 SGHKS, CDR2 YYEKEE (reference sequence). This CDR3 contains 14 residues.

CDR3 residues: CASSSTSGSLETQYF. The CDR3 bases are TGTGCCAGTAGTAGTACTAGCGGGAGTTTGGAGACCCAGTACTTC. The chain is built from TRBV19 and TRBJ2-5; 11 bases are shared with TRBD2. Germline CDR1 LNHDA, CDR2 SQIVND (reference sequence). CDR3 length: 15 amino acids. Losses at the gene ends were 4 bases for V and 5 bases for J; bases not matched to a gene: 6.

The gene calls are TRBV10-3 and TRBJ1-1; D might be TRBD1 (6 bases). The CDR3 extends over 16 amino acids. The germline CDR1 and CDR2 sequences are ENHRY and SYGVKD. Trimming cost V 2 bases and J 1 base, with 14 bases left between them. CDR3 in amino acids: CAISEGRGGENTEAFF. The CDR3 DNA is TGTGCCATCAGTGAGGGTAGAGGGGGGGAGAACACTGAAGCTTTCTTT.

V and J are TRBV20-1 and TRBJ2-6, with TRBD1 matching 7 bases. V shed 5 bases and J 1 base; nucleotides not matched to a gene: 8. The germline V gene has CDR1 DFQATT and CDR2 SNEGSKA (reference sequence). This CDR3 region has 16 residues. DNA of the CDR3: TGCAGTGCTGGTGGACAGGCCTCTTCTGGGGCCAACGTCCTGACTTTC. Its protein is CSAGGQASSGANVLTF.

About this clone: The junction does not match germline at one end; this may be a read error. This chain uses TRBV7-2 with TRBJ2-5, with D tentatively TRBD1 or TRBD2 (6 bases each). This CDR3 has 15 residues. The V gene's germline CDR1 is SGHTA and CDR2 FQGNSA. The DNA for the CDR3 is TGTGTCAGCAGCTTAGCGGTTGGGGGCTTAGAGACCCAGTACTTC. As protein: CVSSLAVGGLETQYF.

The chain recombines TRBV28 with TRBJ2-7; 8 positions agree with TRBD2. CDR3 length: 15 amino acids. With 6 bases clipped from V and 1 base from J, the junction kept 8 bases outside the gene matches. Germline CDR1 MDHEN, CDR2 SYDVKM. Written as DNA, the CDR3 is TGTGCCAGCAGCTCGACTAGCGTCGGATCCTACGAGCAGTACTTC. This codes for CASSSTSVGSYEQYF.

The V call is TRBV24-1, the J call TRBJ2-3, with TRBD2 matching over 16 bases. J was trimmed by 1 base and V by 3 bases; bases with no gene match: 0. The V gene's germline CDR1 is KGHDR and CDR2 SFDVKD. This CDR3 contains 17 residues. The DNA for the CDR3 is TGTGCCACCAGTGATGGGACTAGCGGGAGGGGCACAGATACGCAGTATTTT. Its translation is CATSDGTSGRGTDTQYF.

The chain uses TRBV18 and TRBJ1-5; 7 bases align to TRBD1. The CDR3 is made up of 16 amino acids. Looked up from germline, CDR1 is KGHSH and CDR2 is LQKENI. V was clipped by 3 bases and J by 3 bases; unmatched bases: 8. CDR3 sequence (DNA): TGTGCCAGCTCACCTAATTACAGGGGAATCAATCAGCCCCAGCATTTT. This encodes CASSPNYRGINQPQHF.

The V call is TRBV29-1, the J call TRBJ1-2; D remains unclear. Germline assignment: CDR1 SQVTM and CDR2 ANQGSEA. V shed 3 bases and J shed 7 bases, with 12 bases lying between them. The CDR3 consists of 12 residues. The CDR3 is CSVDGRQSGYTF. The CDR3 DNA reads TGCAGCGTTGACGGCAGGCAATCTGGCTACACCTTC.

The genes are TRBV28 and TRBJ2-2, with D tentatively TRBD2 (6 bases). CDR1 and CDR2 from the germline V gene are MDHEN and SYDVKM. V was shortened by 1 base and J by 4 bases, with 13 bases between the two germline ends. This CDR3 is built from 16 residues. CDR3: CASSLSVGGATGELFF. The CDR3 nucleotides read TGTGCCAGCAGTTTATCCGTAGGAGGGGCCACCGGGGAGCTGTTTTTT. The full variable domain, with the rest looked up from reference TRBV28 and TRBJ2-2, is DVKVTQSSRYLVKRTGEKVFLECVQDMDHENMFWYRQDPGLGLRLIYFSYDVKMKEKGDIPEGYSVSREKKERFSLILESASTNQTSMYLCASSLSVGGATGELFFGEGSRLTVL.

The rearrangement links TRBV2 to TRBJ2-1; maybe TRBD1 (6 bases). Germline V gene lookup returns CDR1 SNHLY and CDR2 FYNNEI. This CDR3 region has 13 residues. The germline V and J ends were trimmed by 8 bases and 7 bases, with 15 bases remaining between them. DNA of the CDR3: TGTGCCAGCGCTCGACAGGATAGGAATGAGCAGTTCTTC. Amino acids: CASARQDRNEQFF.

CDR3 in amino acids: CASSPGQLMGPGGYTF. Written as DNA, the CDR3 is TGCGCCAGCAGCCCGGGACAGTTGATGGGTCCGGGGGGCTACACCTTC. The rearrangement uses TRBV4-3 and TRBJ1-2; 7 bases line up with TRBD1. J gave up 8 bases and V 4 bases, and 16 bases lay outside the gene matches. The CDR3 is 16 residues long. CDR1 and CDR2 from the germline V gene are LGHNA and YSLEER.

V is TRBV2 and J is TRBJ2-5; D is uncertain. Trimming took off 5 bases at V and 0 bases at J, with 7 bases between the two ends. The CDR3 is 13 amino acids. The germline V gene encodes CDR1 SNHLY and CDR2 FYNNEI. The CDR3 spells CASSTEYQETQYF. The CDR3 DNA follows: TGTGCCAGCAGTACAGAGTACCAAGAGACCCAGTACTTC.

The CDR3 coding sequence is TGTGCCAGCAACCACAGGGGTGAAGCTTTCTTT. Protein: CASNHRGEAFF. The rearrangement uses TRBV3-1 (or the pseudogene TRBV3-2) and TRBJ1-1; the match to TRBD1 covers 7 bases. Looked up from germline, CDR1 is LGHDT and CDR2 is YNNKEL (reference sequence). This CDR3 comprises 11 residues. The junction had 3 bases not matched to a gene; V was cut back by 7 bases and J by 7 bases.

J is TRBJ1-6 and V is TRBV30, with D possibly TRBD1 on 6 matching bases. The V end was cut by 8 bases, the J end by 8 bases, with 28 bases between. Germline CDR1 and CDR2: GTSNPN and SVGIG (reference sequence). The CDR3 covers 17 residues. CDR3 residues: CAGSGGGVLSYDSPLHF. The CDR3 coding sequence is TGTGCCGGATCCGGGGGGGGCGTCCTCTCCTACGATTCACCCCTCCACTTT.

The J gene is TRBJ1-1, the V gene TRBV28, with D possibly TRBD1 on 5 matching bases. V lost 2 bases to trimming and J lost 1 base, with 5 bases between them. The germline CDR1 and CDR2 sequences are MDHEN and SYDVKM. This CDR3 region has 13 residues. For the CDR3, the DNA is TGTGCCAGCAGTTTACAGGGGAACACTGAAGCTTTCTTT. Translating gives CASSLQGNTEAFF.

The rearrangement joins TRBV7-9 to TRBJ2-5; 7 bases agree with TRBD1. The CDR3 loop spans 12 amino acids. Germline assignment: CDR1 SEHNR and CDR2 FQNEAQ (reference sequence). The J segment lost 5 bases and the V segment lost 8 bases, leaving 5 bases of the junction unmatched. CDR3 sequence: CASGTVSETQYF. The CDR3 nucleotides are TGTGCCAGCGGGACAGTGTCGGAGACCCAGTACTTC.

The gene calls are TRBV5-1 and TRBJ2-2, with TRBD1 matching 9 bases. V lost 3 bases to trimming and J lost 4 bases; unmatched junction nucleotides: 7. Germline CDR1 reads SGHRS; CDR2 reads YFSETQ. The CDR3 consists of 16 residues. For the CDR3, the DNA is TGCGCCAGCAGCTATGGACAGGGGTCGGGCACCGGGGAGCTGTTTTTT. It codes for CASSYGQGSGTGELFF.

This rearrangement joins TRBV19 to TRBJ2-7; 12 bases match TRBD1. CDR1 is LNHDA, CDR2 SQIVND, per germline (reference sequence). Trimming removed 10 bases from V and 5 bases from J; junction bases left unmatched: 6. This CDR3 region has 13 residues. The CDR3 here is CATGTGGIDEQYF. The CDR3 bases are TGTGCCACCGGGACAGGGGGCATCGACGAGCAGTACTTC.

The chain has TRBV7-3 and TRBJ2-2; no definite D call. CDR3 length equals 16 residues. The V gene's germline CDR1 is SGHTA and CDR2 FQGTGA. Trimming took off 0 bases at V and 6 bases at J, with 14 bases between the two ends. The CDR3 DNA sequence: TGTGCCAGCAGCTTAACGAATCCTAGAACCGCCGGGGAGCTGTTTTTT. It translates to CASSLTNPRTAGELFF.

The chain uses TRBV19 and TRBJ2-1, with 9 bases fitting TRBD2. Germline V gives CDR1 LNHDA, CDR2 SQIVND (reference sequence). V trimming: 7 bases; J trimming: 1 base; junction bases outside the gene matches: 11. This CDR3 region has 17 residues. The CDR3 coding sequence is TGTGCCAGTACCCCCGATGGAGCGGGAGGATCCTACAATGAGCAGTTCTTC. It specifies CASTPDGAGGSYNEQFF.

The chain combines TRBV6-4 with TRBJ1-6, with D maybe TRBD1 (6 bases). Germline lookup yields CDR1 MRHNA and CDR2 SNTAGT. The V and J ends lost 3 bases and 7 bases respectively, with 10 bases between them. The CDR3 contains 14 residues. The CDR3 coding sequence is TGTGCCAGCAGTGAGACAACAGGGAATTCACCCCTCCACTTT. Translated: CASSETTGNSPLHF.

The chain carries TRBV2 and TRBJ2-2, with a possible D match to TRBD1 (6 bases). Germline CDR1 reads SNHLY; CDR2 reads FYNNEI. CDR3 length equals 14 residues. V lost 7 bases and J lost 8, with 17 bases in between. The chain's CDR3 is CASNIFKQGGELFF. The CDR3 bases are TGTGCCAGCAACATTTTTAAACAGGGTGGGGAGCTGTTTTTT.

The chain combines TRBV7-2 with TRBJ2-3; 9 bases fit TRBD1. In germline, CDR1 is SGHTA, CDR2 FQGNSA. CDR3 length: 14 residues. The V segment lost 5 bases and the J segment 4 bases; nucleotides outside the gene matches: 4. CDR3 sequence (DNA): TGTGCCAGCAGCCCGGGACAGGGACCAGATACGCAGTATTTT. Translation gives CASSPGQGPDTQYF.